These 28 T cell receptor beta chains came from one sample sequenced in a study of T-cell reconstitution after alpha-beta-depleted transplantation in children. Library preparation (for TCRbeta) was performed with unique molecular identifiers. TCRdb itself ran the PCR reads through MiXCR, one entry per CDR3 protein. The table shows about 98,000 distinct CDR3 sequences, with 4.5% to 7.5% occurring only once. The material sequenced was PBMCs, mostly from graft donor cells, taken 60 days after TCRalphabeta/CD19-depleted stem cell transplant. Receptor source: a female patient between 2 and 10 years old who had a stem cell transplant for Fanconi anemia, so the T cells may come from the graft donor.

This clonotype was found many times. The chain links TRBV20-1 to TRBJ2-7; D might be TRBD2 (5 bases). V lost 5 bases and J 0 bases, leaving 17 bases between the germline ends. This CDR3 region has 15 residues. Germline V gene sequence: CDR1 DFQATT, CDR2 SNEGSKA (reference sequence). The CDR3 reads CSAPYVKRSSYEQYF. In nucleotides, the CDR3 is TGCAGTGCTCCCTACGTAAAGCGGAGCTCCTACGAGCAGTACTTC.

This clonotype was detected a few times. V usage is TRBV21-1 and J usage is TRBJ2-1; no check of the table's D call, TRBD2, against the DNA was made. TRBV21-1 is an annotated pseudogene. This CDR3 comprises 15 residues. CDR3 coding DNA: TGTGCCAGCAGCCGACTAGCGGGGGGGGGCAATGAGCAGTTCTTC. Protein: CASSRLAGGGNEQFF.

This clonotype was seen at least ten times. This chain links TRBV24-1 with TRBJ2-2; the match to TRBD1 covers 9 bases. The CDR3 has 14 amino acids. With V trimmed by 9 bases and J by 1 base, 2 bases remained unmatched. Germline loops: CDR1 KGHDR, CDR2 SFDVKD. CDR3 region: CATGDRVNTGELFF. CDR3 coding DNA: TGTGCCACCGGGGACAGGGTGAACACCGGGGAGCTGTTTTTT.

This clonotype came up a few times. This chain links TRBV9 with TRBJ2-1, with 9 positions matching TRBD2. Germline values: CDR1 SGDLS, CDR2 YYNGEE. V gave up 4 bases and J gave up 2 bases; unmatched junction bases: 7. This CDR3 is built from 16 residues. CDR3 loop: CASSPSTSGPYNEQFF. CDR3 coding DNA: TGTGCCAGCAGCCCTTCCACTAGCGGGCCCTACAATGAGCAGTTCTTC.

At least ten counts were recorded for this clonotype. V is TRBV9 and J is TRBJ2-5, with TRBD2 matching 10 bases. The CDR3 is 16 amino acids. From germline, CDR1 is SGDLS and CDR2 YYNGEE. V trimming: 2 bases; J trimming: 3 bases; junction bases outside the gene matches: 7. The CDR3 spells CASSVSIAGGEETQYF. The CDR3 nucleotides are TGTGCCAGCAGCGTGAGCATAGCGGGAGGCGAAGAGACCCAGTACTTC.

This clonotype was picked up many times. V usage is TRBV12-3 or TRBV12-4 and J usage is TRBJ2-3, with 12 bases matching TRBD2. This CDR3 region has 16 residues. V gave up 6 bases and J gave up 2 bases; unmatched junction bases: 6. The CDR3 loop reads CASSRGLAGPTDTQYF. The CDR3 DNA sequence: TGTGCCAGCAGCCGCGGACTAGCGGGGCCCACAGATACGCAGTATTTT.

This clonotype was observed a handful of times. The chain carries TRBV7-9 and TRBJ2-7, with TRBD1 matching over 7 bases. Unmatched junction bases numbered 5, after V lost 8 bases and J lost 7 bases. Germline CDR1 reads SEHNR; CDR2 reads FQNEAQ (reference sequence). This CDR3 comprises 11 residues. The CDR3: CASSQGWEQYF. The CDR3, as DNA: TGTGCCAGCTCACAGGGGTGGGAGCAGTACTTC.

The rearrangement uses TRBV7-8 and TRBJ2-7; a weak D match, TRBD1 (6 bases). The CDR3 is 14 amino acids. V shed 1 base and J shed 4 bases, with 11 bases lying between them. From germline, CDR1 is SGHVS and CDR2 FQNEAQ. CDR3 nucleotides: TGTGCCAGCAGCTTAGTCTCAGGACAGTACGAGCAGTACTTC. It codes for CASSLVSGQYEQYF.

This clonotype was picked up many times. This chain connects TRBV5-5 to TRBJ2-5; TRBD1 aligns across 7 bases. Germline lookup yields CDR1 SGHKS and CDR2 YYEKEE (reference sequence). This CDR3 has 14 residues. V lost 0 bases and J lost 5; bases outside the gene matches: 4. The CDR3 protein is CASSLEVTGETQYF. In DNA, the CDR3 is TGTGCCAGCAGCTTGGAGGTGACAGGGGAGACCCAGTACTTC.

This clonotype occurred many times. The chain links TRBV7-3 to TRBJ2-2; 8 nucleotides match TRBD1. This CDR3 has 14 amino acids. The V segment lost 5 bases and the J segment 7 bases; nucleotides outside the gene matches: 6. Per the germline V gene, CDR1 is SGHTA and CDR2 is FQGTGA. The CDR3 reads CASSARGRDGELFF. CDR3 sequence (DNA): TGTGCCAGCAGCGCCAGGGGGCGCGACGGGGAGCTGTTTTTT.

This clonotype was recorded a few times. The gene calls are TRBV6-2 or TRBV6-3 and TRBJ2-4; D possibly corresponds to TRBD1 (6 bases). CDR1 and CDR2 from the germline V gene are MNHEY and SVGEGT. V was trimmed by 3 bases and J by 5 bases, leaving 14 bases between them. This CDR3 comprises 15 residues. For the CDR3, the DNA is TGTGCCAGCAGTTATCCTTGGGGGCGCGAAAACATTCAGTACTTC. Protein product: CASSYPWGRENIQYF.

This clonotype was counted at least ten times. The CDR3 sequence: CASSLASGQANTGELFF. The CDR3, as DNA: TGCGCCAGCAGCTTGGCTAGCGGACAGGCGAACACCGGGGAGCTGTTTTTT. The chain recombines TRBV5-1 with TRBJ2-2; perhaps D is TRBD1 or TRBD2 (7 bases each). CDR3 length: 17 amino acids. Germline V lookup: CDR1 SGHRS, CDR2 YFSETQ. V lost 0 bases, J lost 0 bases, and 12 bases lay in between. The variable domain in full, with the rest retrieved from reference TRBV5-1 and TRBJ2-2, is KAGVTQTPRYLIKTRGQQVTLSCSPISGHRSVSWYQQTPGQGLQFLFEYFSETQRNKGNFPGRFSGRQFSNSRSEMNVSTLELGDSALYLCASSLASGQANTGELFFGEGSRLTVL.

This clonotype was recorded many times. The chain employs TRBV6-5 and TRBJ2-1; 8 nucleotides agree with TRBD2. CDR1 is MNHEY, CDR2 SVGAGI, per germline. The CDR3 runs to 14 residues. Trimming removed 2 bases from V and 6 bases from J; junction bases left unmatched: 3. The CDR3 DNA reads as TGTGCCAGCAGTTACCGGGGGGGGGTCAATGAGCAGTTCTTC. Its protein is CASSYRGGVNEQFF.

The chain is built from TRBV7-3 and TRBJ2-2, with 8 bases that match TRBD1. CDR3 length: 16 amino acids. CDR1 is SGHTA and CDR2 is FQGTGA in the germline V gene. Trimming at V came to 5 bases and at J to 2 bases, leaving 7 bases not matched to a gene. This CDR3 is CASSPHGQGNTGELFF. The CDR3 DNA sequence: TGTGCCAGCAGCCCCCACGGACAGGGTAACACCGGGGAGCTGTTTTTT.

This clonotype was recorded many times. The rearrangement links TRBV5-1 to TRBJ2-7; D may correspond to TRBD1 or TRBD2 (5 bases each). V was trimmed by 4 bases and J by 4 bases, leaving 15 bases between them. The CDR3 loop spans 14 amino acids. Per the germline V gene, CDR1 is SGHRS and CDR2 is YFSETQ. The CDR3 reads CASSLTGASYEQYF. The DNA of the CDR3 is TGCGCCAGCAGCCTCACCGGGGCCAGTTACGAGCAGTACTTC.

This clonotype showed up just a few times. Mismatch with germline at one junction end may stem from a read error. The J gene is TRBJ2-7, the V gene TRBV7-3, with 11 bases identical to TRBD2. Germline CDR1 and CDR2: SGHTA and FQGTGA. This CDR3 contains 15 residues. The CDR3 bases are TGTGCCAGCAGCTGGCTAGCGGGGGGCTCCCACGAGCAGTACTTC. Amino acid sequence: CASSWLAGGSHEQYF.

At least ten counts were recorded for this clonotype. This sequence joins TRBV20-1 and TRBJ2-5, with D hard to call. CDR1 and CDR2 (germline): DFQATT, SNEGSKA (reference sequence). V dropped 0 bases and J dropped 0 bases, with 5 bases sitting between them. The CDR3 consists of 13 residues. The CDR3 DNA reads TGCAGTGCTAGAGATCCCTACCAAGAGACCCAGTACTTC. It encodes CSARDPYQETQYF.

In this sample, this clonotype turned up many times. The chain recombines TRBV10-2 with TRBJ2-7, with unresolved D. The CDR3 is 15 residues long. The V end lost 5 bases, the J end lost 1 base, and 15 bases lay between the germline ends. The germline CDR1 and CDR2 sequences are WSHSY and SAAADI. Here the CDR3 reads CASSLYTDASYEQYF. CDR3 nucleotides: TGCGCCAGCAGTCTCTATACCGACGCATCCTACGAGCAGTACTTC.

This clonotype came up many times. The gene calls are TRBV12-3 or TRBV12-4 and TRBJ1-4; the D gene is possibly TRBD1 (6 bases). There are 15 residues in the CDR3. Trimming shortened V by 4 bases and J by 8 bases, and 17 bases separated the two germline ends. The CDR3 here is CASSSYRAGDEKLFF. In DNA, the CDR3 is TGTGCCAGCAGTTCTTACAGGGCCGGTGACGAAAAACTGTTTTTT.

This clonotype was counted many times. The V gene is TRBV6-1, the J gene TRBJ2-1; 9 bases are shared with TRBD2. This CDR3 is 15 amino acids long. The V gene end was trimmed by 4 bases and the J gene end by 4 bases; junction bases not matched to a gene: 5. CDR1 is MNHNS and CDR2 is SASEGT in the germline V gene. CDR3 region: CASSVRLAEYNEQFF. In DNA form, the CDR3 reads TGTGCCAGCAGTGTTCGACTAGCGGAATACAATGAGCAGTTCTTC.

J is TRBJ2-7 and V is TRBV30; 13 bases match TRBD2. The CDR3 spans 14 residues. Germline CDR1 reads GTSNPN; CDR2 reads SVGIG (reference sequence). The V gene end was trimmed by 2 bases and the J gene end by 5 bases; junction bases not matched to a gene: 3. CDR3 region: CAWSMGLAGHEQYF. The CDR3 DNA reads TGTGCCTGGAGTATGGGACTAGCGGGACACGAGCAGTACTTC.

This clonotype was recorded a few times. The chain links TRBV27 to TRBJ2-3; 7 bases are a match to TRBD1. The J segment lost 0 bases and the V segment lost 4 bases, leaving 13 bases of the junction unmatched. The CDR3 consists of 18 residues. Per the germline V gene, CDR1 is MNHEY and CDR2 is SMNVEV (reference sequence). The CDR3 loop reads CASSYITGTVPSTDTQYF. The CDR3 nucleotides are TGTGCCAGCAGTTATATCACCGGGACAGTTCCTAGCACAGATACGCAGTATTTT.

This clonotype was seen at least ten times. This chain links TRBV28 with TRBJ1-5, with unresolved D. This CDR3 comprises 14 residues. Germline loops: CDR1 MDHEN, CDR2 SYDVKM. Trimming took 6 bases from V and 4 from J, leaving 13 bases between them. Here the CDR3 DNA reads TGTGCCAGCAGGGGTTCAGGTTTTAATCAGCCCCAGCATTTT. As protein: CASRGSGFNQPQHF. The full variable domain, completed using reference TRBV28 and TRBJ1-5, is DVKVTQSSRYLVKRTGEKVFLECVQDMDHENMFWYRQDPGLGLRLIYFSYDVKMKEKGDIPEGYSVSREKKERFSLILESASTNQTSMYLCASRGSGFNQPQHFGDGTRLSIL.

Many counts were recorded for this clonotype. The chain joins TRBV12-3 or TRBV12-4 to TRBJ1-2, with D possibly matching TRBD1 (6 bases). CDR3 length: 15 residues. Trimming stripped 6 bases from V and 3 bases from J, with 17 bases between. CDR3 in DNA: TGTGCCAGCAGCCTTCGCCCGACAGGAGACTATGGCTACACCTTC. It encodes CASSLRPTGDYGYTF.

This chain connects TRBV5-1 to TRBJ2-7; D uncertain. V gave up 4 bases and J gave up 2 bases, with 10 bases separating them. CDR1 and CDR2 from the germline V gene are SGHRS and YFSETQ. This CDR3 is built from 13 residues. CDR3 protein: CASSLDGTYEQYF. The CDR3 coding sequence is TGCGCCAGCAGCCTGGACGGAACCTACGAGCAGTACTTC.

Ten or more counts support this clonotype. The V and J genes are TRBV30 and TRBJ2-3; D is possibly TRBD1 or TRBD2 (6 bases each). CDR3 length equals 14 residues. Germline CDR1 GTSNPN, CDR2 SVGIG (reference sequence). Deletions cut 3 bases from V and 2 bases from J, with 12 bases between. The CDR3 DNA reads TGTGCCTGGAGGGGGGGCCTCCACACAGATACGCAGTATTTT. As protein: CAWRGGLHTDTQYF.

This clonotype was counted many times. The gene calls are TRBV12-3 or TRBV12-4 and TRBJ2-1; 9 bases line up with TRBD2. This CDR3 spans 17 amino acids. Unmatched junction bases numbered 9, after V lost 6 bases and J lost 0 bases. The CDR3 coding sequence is TGTGCCAGCAGGGAAGCGGGGGGTCCGAGCTCCTACAATGAGCAGTTCTTC. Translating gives CASREAGGPSSYNEQFF.

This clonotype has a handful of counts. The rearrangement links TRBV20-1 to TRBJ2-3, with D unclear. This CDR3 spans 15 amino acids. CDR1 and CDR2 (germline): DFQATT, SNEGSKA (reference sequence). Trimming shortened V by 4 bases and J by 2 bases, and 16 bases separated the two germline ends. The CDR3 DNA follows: TGCAGTGCTACACACGCTCCTGTGGTCACAGATACGCAGTATTTT. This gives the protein CSATHAPVVTDTQYF.